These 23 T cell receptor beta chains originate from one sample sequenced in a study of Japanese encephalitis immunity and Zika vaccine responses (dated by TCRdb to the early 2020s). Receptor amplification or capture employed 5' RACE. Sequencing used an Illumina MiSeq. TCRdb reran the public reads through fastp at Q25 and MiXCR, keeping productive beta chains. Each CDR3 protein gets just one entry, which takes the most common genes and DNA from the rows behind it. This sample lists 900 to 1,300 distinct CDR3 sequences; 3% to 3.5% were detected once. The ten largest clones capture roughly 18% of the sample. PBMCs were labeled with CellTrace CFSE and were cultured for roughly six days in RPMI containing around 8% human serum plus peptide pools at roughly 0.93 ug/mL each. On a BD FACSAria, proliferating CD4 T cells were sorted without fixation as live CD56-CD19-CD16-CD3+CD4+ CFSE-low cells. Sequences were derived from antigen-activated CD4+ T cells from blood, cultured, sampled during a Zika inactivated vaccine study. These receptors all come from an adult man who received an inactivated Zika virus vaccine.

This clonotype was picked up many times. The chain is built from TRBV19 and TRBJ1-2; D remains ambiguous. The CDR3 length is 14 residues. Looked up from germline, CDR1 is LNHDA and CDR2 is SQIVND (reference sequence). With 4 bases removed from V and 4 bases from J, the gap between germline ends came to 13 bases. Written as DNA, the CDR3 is TGTGCCAGTAGTAGCTGGCCACAGCTCTATGGCTACACCTTC. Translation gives CASSSWPQLYGYTF.

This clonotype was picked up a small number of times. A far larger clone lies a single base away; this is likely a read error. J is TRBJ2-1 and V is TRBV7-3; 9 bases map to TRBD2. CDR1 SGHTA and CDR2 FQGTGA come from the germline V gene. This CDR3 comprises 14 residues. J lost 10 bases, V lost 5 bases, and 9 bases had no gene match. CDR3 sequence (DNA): TGTGCCAGCAGCCCCGCGGGGGGGATCGACGAGCAGTTCTTC. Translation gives CASSPAGGIDEQFF.

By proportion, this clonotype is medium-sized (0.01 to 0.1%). CDR3 region: CASSTIRDSNQPQHF. The CDR3 nucleotides read TGTGCCAGTAGTACGATCCGGGACAGCAATCAGCCCCAGCATTTT. The chain couples TRBV19 to TRBJ1-5, with D possibly being TRBD1 (5 bases). Trimming took off 4 bases at V and 1 base at J, with 11 bases between the two ends. CDR3 length: 15 residues. Germline CDR1 LNHDA, CDR2 SQIVND (reference sequence).

The CDR3 spells CASSPTIYSNQPQHF. For the CDR3, the DNA is TGTGCCAGCAGCCCGACCATTTATAGCAATCAGCCCCAGCATTTT. This chain links TRBV3-1 with TRBJ1-5; D is undetermined. Germline V gene sequence: CDR1 LGHDT, CDR2 YNNKEL (reference sequence). Between the trimmed V and J ends, which lost 4 bases and 0 bases, there was a span of 10 bases. The CDR3 loop spans 15 amino acids.

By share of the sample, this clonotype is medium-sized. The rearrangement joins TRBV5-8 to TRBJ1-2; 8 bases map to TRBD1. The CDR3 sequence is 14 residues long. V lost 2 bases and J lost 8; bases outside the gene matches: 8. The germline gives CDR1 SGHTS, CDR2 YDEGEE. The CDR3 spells CASSFGQGIRGYTF. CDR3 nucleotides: TGTGCCAGCAGCTTCGGACAGGGTATACGCGGCTACACCTTC.

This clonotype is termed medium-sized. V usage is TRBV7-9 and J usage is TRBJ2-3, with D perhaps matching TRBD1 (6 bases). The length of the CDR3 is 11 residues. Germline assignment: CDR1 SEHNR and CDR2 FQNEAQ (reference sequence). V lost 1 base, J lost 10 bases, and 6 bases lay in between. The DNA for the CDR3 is TGTGCCAGCAGCTTAGAGGGGGCGCAGTATTTT. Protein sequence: CASSLEGAQYF. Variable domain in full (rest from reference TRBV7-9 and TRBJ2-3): DTGVSQNPRHKITKRGQNVTFRCDPISEHNRLYWYRQTLGQGPEFLTYFQNEAQLEKSRLLSDRFSAERPKGSFSTLEIQRTEQGDSAMYLCASSLEGAQYFGPGTRLTVL.

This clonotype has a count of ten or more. The CDR3 sequence: CASSLVGNEQFF. The CDR3 bases are TGTGCCAGCAGTTTAGTGGGCAATGAGCAGTTCTTC. The V gene is TRBV12-3 or TRBV12-4, the J gene TRBJ2-1; D ambiguous. With 1 base removed from V and 6 bases from J, the gap between germline ends came to 4 bases. The CDR3 runs 12 residues.

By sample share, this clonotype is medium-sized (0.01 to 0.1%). The CDR3 DNA reads TGTGCCAGCAGTGAATCGGCTAGCGGGGGTGGGTGGGAGACCCAGTACTTC. Amino acids: CASSESASGGGWETQYF. The chain has TRBV6-1 and TRBJ2-5, with TRBD2 identical over 10 bases. The CDR3 is 17 amino acids. The germline V gene has CDR1 MNHNS and CDR2 SASEGT. Trimming removed 2 bases from V and 5 bases from J; junction bases left unmatched: 11.

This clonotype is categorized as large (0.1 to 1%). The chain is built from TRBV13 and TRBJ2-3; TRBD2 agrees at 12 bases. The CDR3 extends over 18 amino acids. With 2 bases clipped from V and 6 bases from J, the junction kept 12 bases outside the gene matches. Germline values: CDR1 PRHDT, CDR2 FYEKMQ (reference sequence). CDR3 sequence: CASSLRRVTSGGFDTQYF. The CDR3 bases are TGTGCCAGCAGCTTACGACGAGTGACTAGCGGGGGCTTCGATACGCAGTATTTT.

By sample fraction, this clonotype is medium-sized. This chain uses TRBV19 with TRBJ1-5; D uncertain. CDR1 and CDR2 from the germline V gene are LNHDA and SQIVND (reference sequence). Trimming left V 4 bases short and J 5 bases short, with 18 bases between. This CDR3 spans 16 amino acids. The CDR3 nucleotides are TGTGCCAGTAGTACCTCCCGGGCGGGCGGGTATCAGCCCCAGCATTTT. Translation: CASSTSRAGGYQPQHF. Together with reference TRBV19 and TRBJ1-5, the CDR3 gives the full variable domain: DGGITQSPKYLFRKEGQNVTLSCEQNLNHDAMYWYRQDPGQGLRLIYYSQIVNDFQKGDIAEGYSVSREKKESFPLTVTSAQKNPTAFYLCASSTSRAGGYQPQHFGDGTRLSIL.

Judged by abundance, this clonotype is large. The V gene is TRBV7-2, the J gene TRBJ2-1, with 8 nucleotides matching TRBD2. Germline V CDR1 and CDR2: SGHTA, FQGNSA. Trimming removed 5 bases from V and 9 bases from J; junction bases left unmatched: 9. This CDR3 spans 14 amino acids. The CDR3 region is CASSQTGGAGEQFF. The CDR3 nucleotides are TGTGCCAGCAGCCAGACCGGGGGGGCAGGTGAGCAGTTCTTC.

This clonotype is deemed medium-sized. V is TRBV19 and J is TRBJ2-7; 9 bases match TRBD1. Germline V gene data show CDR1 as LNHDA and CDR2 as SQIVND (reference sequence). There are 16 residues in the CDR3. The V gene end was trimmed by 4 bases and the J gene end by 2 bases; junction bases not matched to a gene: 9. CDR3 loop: CASSTTSGTGTYEQYF. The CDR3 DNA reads TGTGCCAGTAGTACGACATCCGGGACAGGGACCTACGAGCAGTACTTC.

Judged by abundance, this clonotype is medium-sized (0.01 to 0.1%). The CDR3 loop is CASSPLQKLFF. The DNA for the CDR3 is TGTGCCAGCAGCCCCCTTCAAAAACTGTTTTTT. The V gene is TRBV7-9, the J gene TRBJ1-4; no clear D. This CDR3 is built from 11 residues. Germline-derived CDR1 and CDR2 are SEHNR and FQNEAQ (reference sequence). The V end was cut by 5 bases, the J end by 9 bases, with 7 bases between.

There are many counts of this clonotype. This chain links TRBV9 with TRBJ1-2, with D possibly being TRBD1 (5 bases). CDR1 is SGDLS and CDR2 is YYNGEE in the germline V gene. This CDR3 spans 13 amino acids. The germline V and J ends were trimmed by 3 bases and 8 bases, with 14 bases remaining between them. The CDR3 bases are TGTGCCAGCAGCGGACCTACGCGGGGCGGCTACACCTTC. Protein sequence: CASSGPTRGGYTF.

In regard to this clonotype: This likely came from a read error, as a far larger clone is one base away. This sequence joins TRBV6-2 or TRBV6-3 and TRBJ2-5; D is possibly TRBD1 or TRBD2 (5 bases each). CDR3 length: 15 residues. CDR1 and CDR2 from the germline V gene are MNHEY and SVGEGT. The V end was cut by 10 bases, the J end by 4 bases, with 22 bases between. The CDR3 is CATRGEYGSRETQYF. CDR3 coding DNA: TGTGCCACACGAGGGGAGTATGGCAGTCGAGAGACCCAGTACTTC.

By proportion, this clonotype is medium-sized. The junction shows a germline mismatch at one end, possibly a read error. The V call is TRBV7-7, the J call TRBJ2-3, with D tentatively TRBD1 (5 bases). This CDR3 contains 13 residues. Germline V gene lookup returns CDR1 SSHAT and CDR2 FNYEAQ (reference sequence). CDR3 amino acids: CASSLAGSDTQYF. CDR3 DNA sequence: TGTGCTAGCAGCTTAGCAGGGTCAGATACGCAGTATTTT. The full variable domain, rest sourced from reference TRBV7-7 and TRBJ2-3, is GAGVSQSPRYKVTKRGQDVTLRCDPISSHATLYWYQQALGQGPEFLTYFNYEAQPDKSGLPSDRFSAERPEGSISTLTIQRTEQRDSAMYRCASSLAGSDTQYFGPGTRLTVL.

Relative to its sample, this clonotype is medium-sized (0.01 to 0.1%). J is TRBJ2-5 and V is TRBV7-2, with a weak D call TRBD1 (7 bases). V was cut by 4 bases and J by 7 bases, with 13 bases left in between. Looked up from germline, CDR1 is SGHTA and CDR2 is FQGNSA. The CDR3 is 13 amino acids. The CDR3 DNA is TGTGCCAGCAGCTCAGGGGGGTTAGGGACCCAGTACTTC. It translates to CASSSGGLGTQYF. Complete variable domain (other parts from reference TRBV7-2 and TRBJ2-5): GAGVSQSPSNKVTEKGKDVELRCDPISGHTALYWYRQSLGQGLEFLIYFQGNSAPDKSGLPSDRFSAERTGGSVSTLTIQRTQQEDSAVYLCASSSGGLGTQYFGPGTRLLVL.

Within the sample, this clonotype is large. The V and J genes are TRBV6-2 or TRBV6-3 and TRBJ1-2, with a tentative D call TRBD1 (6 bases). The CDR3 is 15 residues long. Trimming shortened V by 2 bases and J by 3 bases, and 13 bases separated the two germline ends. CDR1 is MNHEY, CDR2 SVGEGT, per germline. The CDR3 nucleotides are TGTGCCAGCAGTTACGCTTCGGAGGGGGACTATGGCTACACCTTC. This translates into CASSYASEGDYGYTF.

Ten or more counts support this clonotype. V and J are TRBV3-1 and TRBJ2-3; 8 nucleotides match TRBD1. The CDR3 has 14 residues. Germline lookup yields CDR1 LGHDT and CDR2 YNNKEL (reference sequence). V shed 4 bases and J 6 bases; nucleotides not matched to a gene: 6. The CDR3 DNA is TGTGCCAGCAGCCCCCGACAGGGGACGGATACGCAGTATTTT. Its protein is CASSPRQGTDTQYF.

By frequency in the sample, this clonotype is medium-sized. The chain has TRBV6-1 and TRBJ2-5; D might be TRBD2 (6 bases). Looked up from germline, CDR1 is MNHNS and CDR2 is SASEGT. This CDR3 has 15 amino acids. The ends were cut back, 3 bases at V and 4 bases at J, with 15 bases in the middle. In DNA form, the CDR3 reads TGTGCCAGCAGTGACTTTCGGCGGGGAGGAGAGACCCAGTACTTC. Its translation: CASSDFRRGGETQYF.

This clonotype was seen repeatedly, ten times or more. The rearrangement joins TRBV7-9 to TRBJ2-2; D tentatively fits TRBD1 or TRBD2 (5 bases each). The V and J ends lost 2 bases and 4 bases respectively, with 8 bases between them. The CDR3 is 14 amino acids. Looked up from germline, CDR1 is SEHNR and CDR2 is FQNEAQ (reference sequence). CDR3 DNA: TGTGCCAGCAGCTTAATGGGGGTCACCGGGGAGCTGTTTTTT. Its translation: CASSLMGVTGELFF.

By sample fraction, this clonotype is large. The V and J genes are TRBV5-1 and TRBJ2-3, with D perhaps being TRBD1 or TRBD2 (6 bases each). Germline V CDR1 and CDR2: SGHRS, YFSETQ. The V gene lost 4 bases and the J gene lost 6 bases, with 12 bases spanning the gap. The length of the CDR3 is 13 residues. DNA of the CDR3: TGCGCCAGCAGCATGGGGGGCCCGGATACGCAGTATTTT. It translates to CASSMGGPDTQYF.

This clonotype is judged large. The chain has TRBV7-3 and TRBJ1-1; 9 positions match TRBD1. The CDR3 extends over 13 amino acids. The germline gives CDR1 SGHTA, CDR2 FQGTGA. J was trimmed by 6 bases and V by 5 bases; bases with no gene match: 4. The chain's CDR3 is CASSTRQGAEAFF. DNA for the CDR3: TGTGCCAGCAGCACTCGACAGGGGGCTGAAGCTTTCTTT.